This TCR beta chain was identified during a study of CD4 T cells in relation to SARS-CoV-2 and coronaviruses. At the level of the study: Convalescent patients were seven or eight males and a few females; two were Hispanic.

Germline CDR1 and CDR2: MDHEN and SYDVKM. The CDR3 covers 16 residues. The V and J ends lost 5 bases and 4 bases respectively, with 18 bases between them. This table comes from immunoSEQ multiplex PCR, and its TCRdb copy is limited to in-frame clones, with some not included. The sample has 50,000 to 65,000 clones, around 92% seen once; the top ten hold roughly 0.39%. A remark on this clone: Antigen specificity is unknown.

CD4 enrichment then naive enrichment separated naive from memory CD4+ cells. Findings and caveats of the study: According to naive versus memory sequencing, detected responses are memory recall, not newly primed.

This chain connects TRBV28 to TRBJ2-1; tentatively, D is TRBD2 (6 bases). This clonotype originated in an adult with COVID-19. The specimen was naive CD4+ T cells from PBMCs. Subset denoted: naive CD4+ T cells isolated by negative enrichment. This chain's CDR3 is CASSGFARETYNEQFF. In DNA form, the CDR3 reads TGTGCCAGCAGTGGGTTTGCTCGGGAGACTTACAATGAGCAGTTCTTC.